The 31 T cell receptor beta chains given below trace back to one sample, sequenced in a study of T cell repertoires in cytomegalovirus infection. TCRdb reprocessed the reads with MiXCR, giving one entry per CDR3 protein. The table shows about 900,000 distinct CDR3 sequences, with roughly 31% occurring only once. Their antigens are not known. The source was cultured CD8+ T cells from PBMCs, collected from culture after CMV antigen stimulation. Receptors originate from a human donor in good health (CMV status not recorded). Some clones in this sample may be carry-over from other donors' samples.

This chain joins TRBV9 and TRBJ1-2; TRBD1 is a possible D gene (6 bases). There are 12 residues in the CDR3. The germline gives CDR1 SGDLS, CDR2 YYNGEE. Trimming cost V 7 bases and J 7 bases, with 14 bases left between them. CDR3 loop: CASFKRGAGYTF. For the CDR3, the DNA is TGTGCCAGCTTCAAGCGGGGGGCTGGCTACACCTTC.

J is TRBJ1-2 and V is TRBV10-3; the D gene is possibly TRBD1 (5 bases). The CDR3 spans 15 residues. V lost 0 bases and J 4 bases, leaving 12 bases between the germline ends. The germline gives CDR1 ENHRY, CDR2 SYGVKD. DNA of the CDR3: TGTGCCATCAGTGAGTCCAGGGTATCCCTCTATGGCTACACCTTC. The encoded protein is CAISESRVSLYGYTF.

The V call is TRBV3-1, the J call TRBJ1-2; 11 positions match TRBD1. V shed 4 bases, J shed 8 bases, and the junction held 6 bases outside the gene matches. CDR1 is LGHDT and CDR2 is YNNKEL in the germline V gene (reference sequence). This CDR3 region has 14 residues. The CDR3 DNA reads as TGTGCCAGCAGCCCTTGGACAGGGGGCGAGGGCTACACCTTC. It encodes CASSPWTGGEGYTF.

The table lists this clonotype with a few counts. The rearrangement links TRBV6-4 to TRBJ2-7, with D possibly TRBD1 on 5 matching bases. The V and J ends lost 6 bases and 3 bases respectively, with 18 bases between them. Germline lookup yields CDR1 MRHNA and CDR2 SNTAGT. This CDR3 is 15 amino acids long. CDR3 protein: CASSGDSWGDYEQYV. In nucleotides, the CDR3 is TGTGCCAGCAGCGGCGATAGCTGGGGCGACTACGAGCAGTACGTC.

This sequence joins TRBV20-1 and TRBJ1-1; D not resolved. Trimming left V 6 bases short and J 3 bases short, with 17 bases between. The CDR3 has 14 residues. Germline V gives CDR1 DFQATT, CDR2 SNEGSKA (reference sequence). CDR3 nucleotides: TGCAGTGCAAATCGACACACGAGGGACACTGAAGCTTTCTTT. Protein product: CSANRHTRDTEAFF.

A remark on this clonotype: The junction differs from germline at one of its ends, possibly a read error. J is TRBJ1-1 and V is TRBV27; TRBD1 matches 8 bases. Germline values: CDR1 MNHEY, CDR2 SMNVEV (reference sequence). The CDR3 consists of 18 residues. Here the CDR3 DNA reads TGTGCCAGCAGTTTAATCTCGGCAGGGGGCGGGGTAGGCACTGAAGCCTTCTTT. It codes for CASSLISAGGGVGTEAFF.

This chain uses TRBV19 with TRBJ2-3; 9 nucleotides agree with TRBD1. Germline V CDR1 and CDR2: LNHDA, SQIVND (reference sequence). This CDR3 spans 15 amino acids. With V trimmed by 1 base and J by 6 bases, 5 bases remained unmatched. CDR3 sequence reads: CASSIVDRGWDTQYF. The DNA for the CDR3 is TGTGCCAGTAGTATAGTCGACAGGGGGTGGGATACGCAGTATTTT.

The chain carries TRBV4-1 and TRBJ1-2; D not resolved. There are 13 residues in the CDR3. Germline V CDR1 and CDR2: MGHRA, YSYEKL. V lost 4 bases to trimming and J lost 3 bases, with 9 bases between them. The CDR3 spells CASSPLIDYGYTF. CDR3 sequence (DNA): TGCGCCAGCAGCCCCTTAATAGACTATGGCTACACCTTC.

The chain combines TRBV6-5 with TRBJ1-1; D unresolved. The CDR3 totals 13 residues. Trimming left V 2 bases short and J 7 bases short, with 11 bases between. Germline lookup yields CDR1 MNHEY and CDR2 SVGAGI. The CDR3, as DNA: TGTGCCAGCAGTTACGCGGACCCCCATGAAGCTTTCTTT. Amino acid sequence: CASSYADPHEAFF.

The chain couples TRBV4-1 to TRBJ1-2; D may be TRBD1 (6 bases). The germline gives CDR1 MGHRA, CDR2 YSYEKL. V dropped 3 bases and J dropped 2 bases, with 13 bases sitting between them. There are 15 residues in the CDR3. In DNA form, the CDR3 reads TGCGCCAGCAGCCACCCCGGGACATTGAACTATGGCTACACCTTC. It is translated as CASSHPGTLNYGYTF.

This clonotype was seen many times. The chain has TRBV12-3 or TRBV12-4 and TRBJ1-4; D possibly corresponds to TRBD1 (6 bases). The V and J ends lost 7 bases and 6 bases respectively, with 18 bases between them. The CDR3 extends over 15 amino acids. The DNA of the CDR3 is TGTGCCAGCACTCCCCAGGGGTGGGCTGATGAAAAACTGTTTTTT. Its translation is CASTPQGWADEKLFF.

This clonotype was seen only a few times. This chain connects TRBV12-3 or TRBV12-4 to TRBJ2-7, with D tentatively TRBD1 (6 bases). V lost 3 bases to trimming and J lost 5 bases, with 17 bases between them. The CDR3 is 15 amino acids. The CDR3 DNA reads TGTGCCAGCAGTTTCTTCCCAGGGGAATATCACGAGCAGTACTTC. Residues: CASSFFPGEYHEQYF.

This clonotype was observed a few times. The gene calls are TRBV11-1 and TRBJ1-1; 8 nucleotides match TRBD1. The CDR3 has 15 residues. V dropped 8 bases and J dropped 1; count of bases not matched to a gene: 9. Germline CDR1 is SGHAT and CDR2 is FQDESV (reference sequence). CDR3 DNA sequence: TGTGCCAGCGACCAGGGGGCCCGTGAGAACACTGAAGCTTTCTTT. It specifies CASDQGARENTEAFF.

This clonotype was counted between two and nine times. J is TRBJ2-2 and V is TRBV7-3; no definite D call. The ends were cut back, 1 base at V and 8 bases at J, with 5 bases in the middle. The CDR3 has 12 residues. Germline V gives CDR1 SGHTA, CDR2 FQGTGA. Here the CDR3 reads CASSLSRGELFF. The CDR3 bases are TGTGCCAGCAGCTTAAGTAGGGGGGAGCTGTTTTTT.

The V and J genes are TRBV5-6 and TRBJ1-2, with unresolved D. The ends were cut back, 0 bases at V and 6 bases at J, with 15 bases in the middle. From germline, CDR1 is SGHDT and CDR2 YYEEEE. This CDR3 is built from 15 residues. CDR3 in amino acids: CASSLDVISADGYTF. The CDR3 DNA reads as TGTGCCAGCAGCTTGGACGTTATATCAGCCGATGGCTACACCTTC.

A few counts support this clonotype. The rearrangement uses TRBV13 and TRBJ2-7, with D possibly matching TRBD2 (5 bases). This CDR3 contains 15 residues. The germline gives CDR1 PRHDT, CDR2 FYEKMQ (reference sequence). The germline V and J ends were trimmed by 5 bases and 0 bases, with 14 bases remaining between them. The CDR3 region is CASSLLGSGSYEQYF. As DNA, the CDR3 is TGTGCCAGCAGCCTCCTGGGGAGCGGCTCCTACGAGCAGTACTTC.

In its sample, this clonotype was seen many times. V usage is TRBV15 and J usage is TRBJ2-7, with D possibly matching TRBD1 (6 bases). Germline V lookup: CDR1 LNHNV, CDR2 YYDKDF (reference sequence). Trimming left V 0 bases short and J 0 bases short, with 9 bases between. The CDR3 is 15 residues long. DNA for the CDR3: TGTGCCACCAGCAGAGACGCGGACAGCTCCTACGAGCAGTACTTC. This sequence encodes CATSRDADSSYEQYF.

This clonotype was detected a few times. V is TRBV15 and J is TRBJ1-1, with TRBD1 as a possible D gene (6 bases). The germline gives CDR1 LNHNV, CDR2 YYDKDF (reference sequence). V lost 4 bases and J lost 1, with 7 bases in between. This CDR3 has 13 residues. The CDR3 DNA reads TGTGCCACCAGCATCAGGGGGAACACTGAAGCTTTCTTT. Translation: CATSIRGNTEAFF.

This clonotype was counted ten times or more. The chain employs TRBV7-2 and TRBJ1-1; 8 nucleotides match TRBD1. Germline V CDR1 and CDR2: SGHTA, FQGNSA. V lost 3 bases and J lost 4; bases outside the gene matches: 1. CDR3 length: 13 residues. The CDR3 sequence is CASSFTGGTEAFF. The CDR3 region has the DNA TGTGCCAGCAGCTTTACAGGGGGCACTGAAGCTTTCTTT.

This clonotype was detected many times. The V call is TRBV7-9, the J call TRBJ2-1, with unresolved D. Trimming left V 1 base short and J 4 bases short, with 5 bases between. CDR3 length: 13 residues. From germline, CDR1 is SEHNR and CDR2 FQNEAQ (reference sequence). The chain's CDR3 is CASSLVGYNEQFF. CDR3 DNA: TGTGCCAGCAGCTTAGTGGGTTACAATGAGCAGTTCTTC.

This clonotype was counted between two and nine times. This chain links TRBV5-6 with TRBJ1-1; D unclear. The CDR3 spans 13 residues. Germline assignment: CDR1 SGHDT and CDR2 YYEEEE. V lost 3 bases and J lost 6, with 12 bases in between. CDR3 loop: CASSSRHRAEAFF. CDR3 nucleotide sequence: TGTGCCAGCAGCTCCCGACACCGCGCTGAAGCTTTCTTT.

At least ten counts were recorded for this clonotype. The chain couples TRBV6-5 to TRBJ2-7; D unresolved. CDR1 and CDR2 (germline): MNHEY, SVGAGI. The length of the CDR3 is 13 residues. Trimming removed 0 bases at V and 1 base at J, with 4 bases between. The CDR3 loop is CASSYSGSYEQYF. CDR3 nucleotides: TGTGCCAGCAGTTACTCGGGTTCCTACGAGCAGTACTTC.

CDR3 protein: CASSRTGTSGNTIYF. For the CDR3, the DNA is TGTGCCAGCAGCCGCACAGGGACTTCTGGAAACACCATATATTTT. V gene TRBV5-4 combines with J gene TRBJ1-3; D is possibly TRBD1 (6 bases). The CDR3 totals 15 residues. Trimming removed 4 bases from V and 1 base from J, with 12 bases in between. Germline CDR1 SGHNT, CDR2 YYREEE (reference sequence).

The CDR3 DNA follows: TGTGCCAGCAGTCCACATCCCGGGGAGCTGTTTTTT. It is translated as CASSPHPGELFF. The genes are TRBV12-3 or TRBV12-4 and TRBJ2-2; no clear D. CDR3 length equals 12 residues. The V end lost 5 bases, the J end lost 6 bases, and 7 bases lay between the germline ends.

This clonotype was recorded a few times. The chain uses TRBV5-1 and TRBJ2-1, with D perhaps TRBD2 (5 bases). CDR1 SGHRS and CDR2 YFSETQ come from the germline V gene. This CDR3 region has 15 residues. With 4 bases removed from V and 0 bases from J, the gap between germline ends came to 11 bases. The CDR3 is CASSPEGLSYNEQFF. DNA for the CDR3: TGCGCCAGCAGCCCGGAAGGACTCTCCTACAATGAGCAGTTCTTC.

This clonotype was found a few times. The chain carries TRBV18 and TRBJ2-7, with TRBD1 matching 9 bases. This CDR3 spans 14 amino acids. Germline lookup yields CDR1 KGHSH and CDR2 LQKENI. J gave up 7 bases and V 1 base, and 5 bases lay outside the gene matches. The CDR3: CASSPRDRVREQYF. In DNA form, the CDR3 reads TGTGCCAGCTCACCACGGGACAGGGTGAGGGAGCAGTACTTC.

V and J are TRBV4-1 and TRBJ2-1; 12 bases are a match to TRBD2. V lost 1 base, J lost 10 bases, and 5 bases stayed unmatched. This CDR3 is 15 amino acids long. Germline CDR1 is MGHRA and CDR2 is YSYEKL. CDR3 sequence: CASSQALAGGREQFF. In DNA form, the CDR3 reads TGCGCCAGCAGCCAAGCACTAGCGGGGGGTCGGGAGCAGTTCTTC.

This chain joins TRBV7-9 and TRBJ1-5; D ambiguous. The CDR3 has 16 residues. V was cut by 1 base and J by 0 bases, with 10 bases left in between. Germline values: CDR1 SEHNR, CDR2 FQNEAQ (reference sequence). Written as DNA, the CDR3 is TGTGCCAGCAGCTTAGGAGGTTGGGATAGCAATCAGCCCCAGCATTTT. This gives the protein CASSLGGWDSNQPQHF.

This clonotype was counted a few times. The rearrangement links TRBV6-6 to TRBJ2-5; 8 positions agree with TRBD2. Germline CDR1 and CDR2: MNHNY and SVGAGI (reference sequence). This CDR3 region has 18 residues. Losses at the gene ends were 2 bases for V and 2 bases for J; bases not matched to a gene: 13. The CDR3 here is CASSYNGGADKWQETQYF. The CDR3 nucleotides are TGTGCCAGCAGTTACAACGGGGGGGCCGATAAATGGCAAGAGACCCAGTACTTC.

This clonotype occurred many times. The rearrangement uses TRBV12-3 or TRBV12-4 and TRBJ2-5, with D possibly matching TRBD1 (5 bases). With 7 bases removed from V and 7 bases from J, the gap between germline ends came to 22 bases. The length of the CDR3 is 15 residues. The CDR3 nucleotides are TGTGCCAGCACCCTTGGGGCAGAACCAAGTGGGACCCAGTACTTC. This translates into CASTLGAEPSGTQYF.

The table lists this clonotype with a few counts. The chain carries TRBV6-1 and TRBJ1-1; unclear D gene. CDR3 length equals 16 residues. Germline-derived CDR1 and CDR2 are MNHNS and SASEGT. V was trimmed by 1 base and J by 4 bases, leaving 16 bases between them. DNA of the CDR3: TGTGCCAGCAGTGAAGGTAATGGGGATATAACCACTGAAGCTTTCTTT. It is translated as CASSEGNGDITTEAFF.